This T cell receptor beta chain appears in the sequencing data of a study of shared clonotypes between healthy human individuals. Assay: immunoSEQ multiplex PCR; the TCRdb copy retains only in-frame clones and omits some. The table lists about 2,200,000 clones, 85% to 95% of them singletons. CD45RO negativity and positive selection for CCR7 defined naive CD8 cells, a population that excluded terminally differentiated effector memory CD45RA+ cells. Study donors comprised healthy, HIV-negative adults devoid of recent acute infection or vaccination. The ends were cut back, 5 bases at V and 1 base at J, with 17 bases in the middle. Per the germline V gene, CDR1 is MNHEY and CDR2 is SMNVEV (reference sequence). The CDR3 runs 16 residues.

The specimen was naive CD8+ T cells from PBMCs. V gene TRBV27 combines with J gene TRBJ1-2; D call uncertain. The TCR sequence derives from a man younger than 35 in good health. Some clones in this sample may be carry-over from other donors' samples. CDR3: CASSPRINFFNYGYTF. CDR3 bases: TGTGCCAGCAGTCCTCGAATCAACTTCTTTAACTATGGCTACACCTTC.